Included here is one T cell receptor (beta chain) sequence, with context. Its antigen is as yet unknown. It was with random hexamers that 0.5 to 1 ug RNA was reverse transcribed. Coverage of TCR beta CDR3 amplification by immunoSEQ multiplex PCR extended to 54 Vbeta and 13 Jbeta. TCRdb re-called the immunoSEQ multiplex PCR reads through MiXCR, storing one row per CDR3 protein. Of some 130,000 distinct CDR3 sequences in the sample, over 75% were seen once. This sample is drawn from a study of CD8 T cells in Susac syndrome. Included as multiple sclerosis controls were treatment-naive patients who had stable or active relapsing-remitting disease. TEMRA cells were FACS-enriched and CD8+ and CD4+ T cells negatively isolated. Study results and limitations: Only a relatively small number of individuals were included in the TCR sequencing and HLA analysis.

CDR3 length: 15 residues. V was cut by 5 bases and J by 6 bases, with 17 bases left in between. Germline assignment: CDR1 MGHRA and CDR2 YSYEKL. The sequence was obtained from a human donor with multiple sclerosis. Sequenced sample: CD8+ T cells from PBMCs. The chain employs TRBV4-1 and TRBJ1-5, with D maybe TRBD1 (6 bases). The CDR3 region has the DNA TGCGCCAGCAGCATCCAAGGGCCCAGGGGTCAGCCCCAGCATTTT. Translating it yields CASSIQGPRGQPQHF.